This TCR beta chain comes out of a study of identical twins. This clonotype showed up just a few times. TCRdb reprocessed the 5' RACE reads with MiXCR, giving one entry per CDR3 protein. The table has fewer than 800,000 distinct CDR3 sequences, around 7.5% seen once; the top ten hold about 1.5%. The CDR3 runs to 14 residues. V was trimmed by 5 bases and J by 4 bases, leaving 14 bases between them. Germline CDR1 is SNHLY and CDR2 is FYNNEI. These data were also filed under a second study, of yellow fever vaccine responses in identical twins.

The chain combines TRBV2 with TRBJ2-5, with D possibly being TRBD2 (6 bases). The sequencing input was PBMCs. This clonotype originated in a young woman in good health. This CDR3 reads CASSPGLGGETQYF. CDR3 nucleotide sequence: TGTGCCAGCAGTCCAGGACTGGGGGGAGAGACCCAGTACTTC.